The present T cell receptor (beta chain) was sequenced within a study of neurological immune-mediated disorders. The CDR3 is 13 residues long. From germline, CDR1 is SGHAT and CDR2 FQNNGV. Between the trimmed V and J ends, which lost 7 bases and 0 bases, there was a span of 10 bases. Time point in this sample: longitudinal time-point 1 (baseline). Unsorted libraries were derived from 2 million PBMCs stored at -80 C. The cDNA came from 5'RACE, which used 10-nucleotide random UMIs. Per sequencing run, 15-18 subjects together gave over 160 million TCR-beta sequences. MiXCR was run by TCRdb on the 5' RACE reads, yielding one entry per CDR3 protein. The sample includes around 69,000 distinct CDR3 sequences, roughly a tenth of them seen just once. This clonotype showed up many times. As yet, its antigen is unknown. Notes on the study in general: TCR-beta repertoires seemed private in all groups, with no expanded CDR3 amino acid sequences shared.

The chain has TRBV11-2 and TRBJ2-7, with D unclear. The clonotype originates from a young man in good health. The sample consisted of PBMCs. CDR3: CASTGITSYEQYF. CDR3 nucleotide sequence: TGTGCCAGCACTGGGATCACCTCCTACGAGCAGTACTTC. Combining the CDR3 with reference TRBV11-2 and TRBJ2-7 gives the whole variable domain EAGVAQSPRYKIIEKRQSVAFWCNPISGHATLYWYQQILGQGPKLLIQFQNNGVVDDSQLPKDRFSAERLKGVDSTLKIQPAKLEDSAVYLCASTGITSYEQYFGPGTRLTVT.